This TCR beta chain was sequenced during a study of CD8 T cells in ankylosing spondylitis. Study-wide results and limits: Disease-associated clones were CD8+ and fairly uncommon in peripheral blood.

CDR3 length: 16 residues. The germline V gene has CDR1 LNHNV and CDR2 YYDKDF (reference sequence). The V end was cut by 3 bases, the J end by 0 bases, with 12 bases between. A word on this clonotype: Its specificity is unknown.

Libraries of TCR beta came from quantitative 5'-RACE with molecular barcodes. TCRdb used MiXCR to reprocess the 5' RACE reads, holding one entry per CDR3 protein. Here the sample spans more than 250,000 distinct CDR3 sequences, roughly 12% being singletons. The sample consisted of blood, either unsorted or a sorted T cell fraction (not recorded which). The sequence came from a female donor with ankylosing spondylitis or in good health (not recorded which). This chain links TRBV15 with TRBJ2-1; tentative D call: TRBD2 (6 bases). The CDR3 DNA reads TGTGCCACCAGCAGGGCCGGGGGTAGCTCCTACAATGAGCAGTTCTTC. The encoded protein is CATSRAGGSSYNEQFF.